This is a list of T cell receptor beta chains from one sample in a study of T cells in localized non-small cell lung cancer. Method: immunoSEQ multiplex PCR; TCRdb's copy keeps in-frame clones and lacks some. The sample has 35,000 to 45,000 clones; 85% to 90% are singletons. The sample consisted of peripheral blood, taken before any cancer treatment. The receptors were sampled from a female donor aged 60 or older with stage I squamous cell lung carcinoma. CDR3s include the opening cysteine and the closing phenylalanine or tryptophan. A D gene is named only where the DNA matches it firmly. Clone size appears in some rows only: once, few, many, or a class for an expanded clone.

d_gene,v_gene,j_gene,abundance,len,CDR3aa,CDR3nt
NA,TRBV29-1,TRBJ2-3,NA,14,CSVEDPSGTDTQYF,TGCAGCGTTGAAGATCCGAGCGGCACAGATACGCAGTATTTT
NA,TRBV6-1,TRBJ2-6,NA,14,CASSAGQSANVLTF,TGTGCCAGCAGCGCGGGACAATCGGCCAACGTCCTGACTTTC
NA,TRBV18,TRBJ2-7,NA,14,CASSPETASYEQYF,TGTGCCAGCTCACCAGAGACGGCCTCCTACGAGCAGTACTTC
NA,TRBV6-5,TRBJ2-2,NA,16,CASSYWTQVNTGELFF,TGTGCCAGCAGTTATTGGACACAGGTGAACACCGGGGAGCTGTTTTTT
NA,TRBV5-5,TRBJ2-1,NA,14,CASSLDARGNEQFF,TGTGCCAGCAGCTTGGACGCCAGGGGAAATGAGCAGTTCTTC
TRBD2,TRBV13,TRBJ2-1,NA,16,CASSVTTSGSIDEQFF,TGTGCCAGCAGCGTAACAACTAGCGGGAGTATCGATGAGCAGTTCTTC
NA,TRBV7-3,TRBJ2-2,NA,12,CASSRGLGELFF,TGTGCCAGCAGCCGGGGGCTCGGGGAGCTGTTTTTT
NA,TRBV19,TRBJ2-5,NA,13,CASSSGAGETQYF,TGTGCCAGTAGTTCGGGGGCGGGAGAGACCCAGTACTTC
TRBD2,TRBV4-2,TRBJ2-5,NA,14,CASSQKAGAETQYF,TGTGCCAGCAGCCAAAAAGCGGGAGCTGAGACCCAGTACTTC
TRBD2,TRBV7-9,TRBJ2-3,NA,18,CASSFSRLAGVGSDTQYF,TGTGCCAGCAGCTTTTCGAGGCTAGCGGGAGTTGGGTCAGATACGCAGTATTTT
TRBD2,TRBV5-4,TRBJ2-7,NA,14,CASSLRRETYEQYF,TGTGCCAGCAGCTTGCGGCGGGAGACCTACGAGCAGTACTTC
TRBD1,TRBV30,TRBJ1-3,NA,16,CAWSVGTGRSGNTIYF,TGTGCCTGGAGTGTAGGGACAGGCCGCTCTGGAAACACCATATATTTT
NA,TRBV6-5,TRBJ2-1,NA,14,CASSRSQAYNEQFF,TGTGCCAGCAGTCGGAGTCAGGCCTACAATGAGCAGTTCTTC
TRBD1,TRBV27,TRBJ1-1,NA,14,CASSSLTGGTEAFF,TGTGCCAGCAGTTCCCTTACAGGGGGCACTGAAGCTTTCTTT
TRBD2,TRBV5-5,TRBJ2-1,NA,15,CASSLERGRADEQFF,TGTGCCAGCAGCTTGGAGCGGGGCCGTGCCGATGAGCAGTTCTTC
NA,TRBV7-6,TRBJ2-3,once,18,CASSLDGSALISTDTQYF,TGTGCCAGCAGCTTAGACGGTAGCGCACTAATAAGCACAGATACGCAGTATTTT
NA,TRBV7-9,TRBJ1-3,NA,16,CASSLDSLHSGNTIYF,TGTGCCAGCAGCTTGGACTCACTACACTCTGGAAACACCATATATTTT
NA,TRBV4-3,TRBJ1-2,NA,15,CASSQDLGRPYGYTF,TGCGCCAGCAGCCAAGATTTGGGCAGACCCTATGGCTACACCTTC
NA,TRBV6-5,TRBJ1-2,NA,15,CASSQKRGGNYGYTF,TGTGCCAGCAGTCAAAAAAGGGGGGGGAACTATGGCTACACCTTC
TRBD2,TRBV7-3,TRBJ2-1,few,17,CASSQSIAGPLVNEQFF,TGTGCCAGCAGCCAATCCATAGCGGGACCGCTTGTCAATGAGCAGTTCTTC
NA,TRBV2,TRBJ1-5,NA,14,CASRRGARGQPQHF,TGTGCCAGCAGGCGTGGGGCGCGGGGGCAGCCCCAGCATTTT
TRBD1,TRBV18,TRBJ1-1,once,16,CASSPQTGSMNTEAFF,TGTGCCAGCTCACCGCAGACAGGGAGCATGAACACTGAAGCTTTCTTT
NA,TRBV5-4,TRBJ2-7,NA,16,CASSWGSGTLLYEQYF,TGTGCCAGCAGCTGGGGTTCGGGGACGCTGCTTTACGAGCAGTACTTC
NA,TRBV5-6,TRBJ2-4,NA,12,CASSRTQNIQYF,TGTGCCAGCAGCCGGACCCAAAACATTCAGTACTTC
NA,TRBV11-2,TRBJ1-2,NA,15,CASSPNRDRIYGYTF,TGTGCCAGCAGCCCCAACAGGGACCGCATCTATGGCTACACCTTC
NA,TRBV19,TRBJ2-1,NA,13,CASGGQGVNEQFF,TGTGCCAGTGGGGGGCAGGGCGTCAATGAGCAGTTCTTC
TRBD1,TRBV28,TRBJ1-5,NA,15,CASSLRGQGNQPQHF,TGTGCCAGCAGTTTGAGGGGGCAGGGAAATCAGCCCCAGCATTTT
TRBD2,TRBV2,TRBJ2-2,NA,15,CASSVAGGFTGELFF,TGTGCCAGCAGTGTAGCGGGAGGGTTCACCGGGGAGCTGTTTTTT
TRBD1,TRBV16,TRBJ1-5,once,17,CASSRTRDRRNNQPQHF,TGTGCCAGCAGCCGTACCCGGGACAGGAGGAACAATCAGCCCCAGCATTTT
NA,TRBV6-4,TRBJ2-4,NA,12,CASSDQRGIQYF,TGTGCCAGCAGTGACCAGCGTGGCATTCAGTACTTC
TRBD1,TRBV9,TRBJ2-2,NA,16,CASSAGQGANTGELFF,TGTGCCAGCAGCGCGGGACAGGGGGCGAACACCGGGGAGCTGTTTTTT
TRBD1,TRBV5-4,TRBJ1-2,NA,13,CASSRQGAYGYTF,TGTGCCAGCAGTAGACAGGGGGCGTACGGCTACACCTTC
NA,TRBV10-3,TRBJ2-7,NA,16,CAISGPPGKVAYEQYF,TGTGCCATCAGTGGCCCCCCGGGGAAGGTGGCCTACGAGCAGTACTTC
NA,TRBV2,TRBJ2-5,NA,15,CASSEALGGGETQYF,TGTGCCAGCAGTGAAGCGCTAGGAGGGGGGGAGACCCAGTACTTC
TRBD1,TRBV5-1,TRBJ1-4,once,15,CASNPTGLGNEKLFF,TGCGCCAGCAACCCGACAGGGTTGGGTAATGAAAAACTGTTTTTT
NA,TRBV4-1,TRBJ1-4,NA,17,CASSQGGAGSSNEKLFF,TGCGCCAGCAGCCAAGGAGGAGCCGGGAGCAGCAATGAAAAACTGTTTTTT
NA,TRBV28,TRBJ1-1,few,12,CASMGGPTEAFF,TGTGCCAGCATGGGGGGGCCCACTGAAGCTTTCTTT
TRBD1,TRBV9,TRBJ1-4,NA,17,CASSVEGRGTSNEKLFF,TGTGCCAGCAGCGTAGAAGGCAGGGGGACGTCTAATGAAAAACTGTTTTTT
NA,TRBV7-8,TRBJ1-4,once,11,CASSSYEKLFF,TGTGCCAGCAGCTCATACGAAAAACTGTTTTTT
TRBD1,TRBV28,TRBJ2-7,few,15,CASSLTGAPFYEQYF,TGTGCCAGCAGTTTAACAGGGGCTCCCTTCTACGAGCAGTACTTC
NA,TRBV7-2,TRBJ2-1,NA,15,CASSFRGTGYNEQFF,TGTGCCAGCAGCTTTCGCGGTACCGGCTACAATGAGCAGTTCTTC
NA,TRBV19,TRBJ2-1,NA,16,CASSPSPRDTHNEQFF,TGTGCCAGTAGTCCCTCTCCCCGGGACACCCACAATGAGCAGTTCTTC
NA,TRBV21-1,TRBJ2-7,NA,15,CARHRISGRAYEQYF,TGTGCCAGACATCGTATAAGCGGGAGGGCCTACGAGCAGTACTTC
NA,TRBV9,TRBJ2-7,NA,14,CASSVVAGAYEQYF,TGTGCCAGCAGCGTAGTTGCAGGAGCCTACGAGCAGTACTTC
TRBD2,TRBV15,TRBJ2-5,NA,17,CATSRGGLAGHQETQYF,TGTGCCACCAGCAGAGGGGGACTAGCGGGACACCAAGAGACCCAGTACTTC
TRBD2,TRBV30,TRBJ2-7,NA,13,CAWQRAGGREQYF,TGTGCCTGGCAGAGAGCGGGAGGTCGAGAGCAGTACTTC
NA,TRBV6-5,TRBJ2-1,NA,14,CASSYSGRNNEQFF,TGTGCCAGCAGTTACTCGGGGCGGAACAATGAGCAGTTCTTC
NA,TRBV18,TRBJ2-1,NA,13,CASSPDGVNEQFF,TGTGCCAGCTCACCAGACGGGGTCAATGAGCAGTTCTTC
NA,TRBV10-2,TRBJ2-7,NA,12,CASSEGGYEQYF,TGCGCCAGCAGTGAGGGGGGCTACGAGCAGTACTTC
NA,TRBV6-6,TRBJ2-3,NA,13,CASSYQSTDTQYF,TGTGCCAGCAGTTACCAGAGCACAGATACGCAGTATTTT
NA,TRBV4-1,TRBJ2-1,NA,15,CASTRAHFYPDEQFF,TGCGCCAGCACCCGCGCCCACTTCTACCCCGATGAGCAGTTCTTC
NA,TRBV4-1,TRBJ1-4,NA,15,CASSQASTPNEKLFF,TGCGCCAGCAGCCAAGCAAGTACACCTAATGAAAAACTGTTTTTT
NA,TRBV7-9,TRBJ1-2,NA,15,CASSNLRLLNYGYTF,TGTGCCAGCAGCAATCTCAGGCTGCTCAACTATGGCTACACCTTC
NA,TRBV7-9,TRBJ1-5,few,12,CASSFGDQPQHF,TGTGCCAGCAGCTTTGGGGATCAGCCCCAGCATTTT
TRBD1,TRBV30,TRBJ2-2,NA,16,CAWRQPGQGLSWELFF,TGTGCCTGGAGACAACCGGGACAGGGACTTTCCTGGGAGCTGTTTTTT
TRBD2,TRBV7-2,TRBJ2-7,NA,18,CASSLGHPAGRENGEQYF,TGTGCCAGCAGCTTAGGCCATCCCGCGGGGCGGGAGAACGGCGAGCAGTACTTC
TRBD2,TRBV18,TRBJ2-2,few,19,CASSPGLAGLSANTGELFF,TGTGCCAGCTCACCCGGACTAGCGGGACTCTCTGCGAACACCGGGGAGCTGTTTTTT
NA,TRBV7-9,TRBJ2-7,NA,15,CASSLAGTKSYEQYF,TGTGCCAGCAGCTTAGCAGGGACAAAGTCCTACGAGCAGTACTTC
TRBD1,TRBV5-1,TRBJ2-3,NA,14,CASSPPVRQGPQYF,TGCGCCAGCAGCCCTCCTGTACGACAGGGCCCGCAGTATTTT